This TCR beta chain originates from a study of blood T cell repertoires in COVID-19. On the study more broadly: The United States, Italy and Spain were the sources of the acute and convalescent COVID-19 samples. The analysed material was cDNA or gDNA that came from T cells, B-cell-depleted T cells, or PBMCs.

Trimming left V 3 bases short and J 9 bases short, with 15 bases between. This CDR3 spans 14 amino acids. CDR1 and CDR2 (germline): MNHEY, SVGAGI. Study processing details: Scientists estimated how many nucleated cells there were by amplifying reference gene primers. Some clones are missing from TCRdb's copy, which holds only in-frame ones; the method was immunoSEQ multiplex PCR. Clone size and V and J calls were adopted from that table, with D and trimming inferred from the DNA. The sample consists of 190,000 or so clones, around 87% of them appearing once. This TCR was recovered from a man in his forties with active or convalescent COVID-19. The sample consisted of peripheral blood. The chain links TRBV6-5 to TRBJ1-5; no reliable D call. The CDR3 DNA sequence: TGTGCCAGCAGTTATGGGAAACGGGGAAGGCCCCAGCATTTT. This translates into CASSYGKRGRPQHF.